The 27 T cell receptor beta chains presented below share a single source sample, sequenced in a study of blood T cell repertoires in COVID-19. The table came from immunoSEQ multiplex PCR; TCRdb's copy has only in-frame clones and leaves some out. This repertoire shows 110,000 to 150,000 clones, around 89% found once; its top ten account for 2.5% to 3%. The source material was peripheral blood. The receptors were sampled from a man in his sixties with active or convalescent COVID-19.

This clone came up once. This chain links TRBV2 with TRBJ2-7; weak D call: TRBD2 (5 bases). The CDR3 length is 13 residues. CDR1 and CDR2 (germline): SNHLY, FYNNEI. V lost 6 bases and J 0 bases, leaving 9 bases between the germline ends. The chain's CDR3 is CASSGERSYEQYF. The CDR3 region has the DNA TGTGCCAGCAGCGGGGAGCGCTCCTACGAGCAGTACTTC.

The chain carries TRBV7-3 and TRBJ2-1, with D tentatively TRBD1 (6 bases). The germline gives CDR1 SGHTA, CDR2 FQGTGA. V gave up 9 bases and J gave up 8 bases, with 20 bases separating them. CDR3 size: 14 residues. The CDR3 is CASSPGPPGDEQFF. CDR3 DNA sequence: TGTGCCAGTTCGCCGGGGCCCCCAGGGGATGAGCAGTTCTTC.

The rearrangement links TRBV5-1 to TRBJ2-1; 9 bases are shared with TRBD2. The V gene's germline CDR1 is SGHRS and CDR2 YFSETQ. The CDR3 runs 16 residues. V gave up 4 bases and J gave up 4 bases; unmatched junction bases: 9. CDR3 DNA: TGCGCCAGCAGCCCCCCCATAGCGGGGGATTACAATGAGCAGTTCTTC. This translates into CASSPPIAGDYNEQFF.

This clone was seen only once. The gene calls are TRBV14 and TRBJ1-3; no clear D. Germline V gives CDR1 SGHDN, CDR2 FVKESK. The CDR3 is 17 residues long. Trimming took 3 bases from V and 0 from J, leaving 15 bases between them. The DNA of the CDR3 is TGTGCCAGCAGCCAGAAGACGGGTTGGAACTCTGGAAACACCATATATTTT. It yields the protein CASSQKTGWNSGNTIYF.

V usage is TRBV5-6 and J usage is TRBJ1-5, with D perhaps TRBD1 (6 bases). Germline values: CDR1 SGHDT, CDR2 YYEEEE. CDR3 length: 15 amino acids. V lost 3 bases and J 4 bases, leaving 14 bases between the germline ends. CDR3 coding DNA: TGTGCCAGCAGCTCGAGGGACATTGGAAATCAGCCCCAGCATTTT. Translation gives CASSSRDIGNQPQHF.

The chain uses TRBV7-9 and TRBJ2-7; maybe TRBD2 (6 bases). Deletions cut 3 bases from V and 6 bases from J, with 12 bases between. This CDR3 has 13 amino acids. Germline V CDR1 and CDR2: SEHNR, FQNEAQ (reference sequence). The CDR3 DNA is TGTGCCAGCAGCTTGGGAGGAGGGGTCGAGCAGTACTTC. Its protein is CASSLGGGVEQYF. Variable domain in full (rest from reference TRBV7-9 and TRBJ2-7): DTGVSQNPRHKITKRGQNVTFRCDPISEHNRLYWYRQTLGQGPEFLTYFQNEAQLEKSRLLSDRFSAERPKGSFSTLEIQRTEQGDSAMYLCASSLGGGVEQYFGPGTRLTVT.

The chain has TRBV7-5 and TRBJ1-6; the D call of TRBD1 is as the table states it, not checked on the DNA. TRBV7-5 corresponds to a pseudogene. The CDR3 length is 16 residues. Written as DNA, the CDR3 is TGTGCCAGAAGCTTTCTTTTGGGACAGACAGATTCACCCCTCCACTTT. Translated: CARSFLLGQTDSPLHF.

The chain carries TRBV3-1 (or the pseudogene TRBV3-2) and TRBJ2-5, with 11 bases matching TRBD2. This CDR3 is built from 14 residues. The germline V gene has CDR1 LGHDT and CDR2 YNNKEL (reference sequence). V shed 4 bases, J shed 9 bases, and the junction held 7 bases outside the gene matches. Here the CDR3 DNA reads TGTGCCAGCAGCCGTAGCGGGGGGGCCGGGGCCCAGTACTTC. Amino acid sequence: CASSRSGGAGAQYF.

CDR3 nucleotide sequence: TGTGCCATCAAGGACTCTTACTCTGGAAACACCATATATTTT. Amino acids: CAIKDSYSGNTIYF. The chain has TRBV10-3 and TRBJ1-3; no clear D. CDR3 length: 14 residues. V was clipped by 7 bases and J by 0 bases, with 10 bases between them. Germline V lookup: CDR1 ENHRY, CDR2 SYGVKD.

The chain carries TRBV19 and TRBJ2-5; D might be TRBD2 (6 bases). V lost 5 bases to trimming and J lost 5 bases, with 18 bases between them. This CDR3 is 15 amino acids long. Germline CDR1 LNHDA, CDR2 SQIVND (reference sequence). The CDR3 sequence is CASSGSLGGVETQYF. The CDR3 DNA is TGTGCCAGTAGTGGAAGTTTGGGCGGGGTTGAGACCCAGTACTTC.

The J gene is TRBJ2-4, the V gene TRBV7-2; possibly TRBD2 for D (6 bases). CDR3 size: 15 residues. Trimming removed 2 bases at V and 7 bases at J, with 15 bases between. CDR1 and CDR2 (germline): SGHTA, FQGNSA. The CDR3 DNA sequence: TGTGCCAGCAGCTTAAGCTGGGGAGGAGGGAACATTCAGTACTTC. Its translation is CASSLSWGGGNIQYF.

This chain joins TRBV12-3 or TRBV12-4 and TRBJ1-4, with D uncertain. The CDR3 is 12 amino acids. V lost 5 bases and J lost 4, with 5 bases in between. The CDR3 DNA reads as TGTGCCAGCAGTCTCTTTAATGAAAAACTGTTTTTT. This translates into CASSLFNEKLFF.

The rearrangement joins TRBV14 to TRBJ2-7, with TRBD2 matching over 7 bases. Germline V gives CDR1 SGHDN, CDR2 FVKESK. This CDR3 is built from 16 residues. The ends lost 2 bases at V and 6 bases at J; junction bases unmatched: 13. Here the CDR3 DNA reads TGTGCCAGCAGCCAACTTGGTGGCGGGAGCCCCGGCGAGCAGTACTTC. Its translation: CASSQLGGGSPGEQYF.

The CDR3 region is CSVEDGDRDYGYTF. The CDR3 region has the DNA TGCAGCGTTGAAGATGGTGACAGGGACTATGGCTACACCTTC. The genes are TRBV29-1 and TRBJ1-2, with 7 bases matching TRBD1. J was trimmed by 3 bases and V by 0 bases; bases with no gene match: 4. The germline V gene has CDR1 SQVTM and CDR2 ANQGSEA. There are 14 residues in the CDR3. The whole variable domain, remainder taken from reference TRBV29-1 and TRBJ1-2, is SAVISQKPSRDICQRGTSLTIQCQVDSQVTMMFWYRQQPGQSLTLIATANQGSEATYESGFVIDKFPISRPNLTFSTLTVSNMSPEDSSIYLCSVEDGDRDYGYTFGSGTRLTVV.

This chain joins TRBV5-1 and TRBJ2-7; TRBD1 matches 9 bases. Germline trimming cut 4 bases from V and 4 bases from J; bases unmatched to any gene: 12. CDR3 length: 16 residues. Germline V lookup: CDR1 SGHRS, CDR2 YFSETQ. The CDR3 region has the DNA TGCGCCAGCAGCGGGGATGGCGTGGGACAGGGATACGAGCAGTACTTC. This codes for CASSGDGVGQGYEQYF.

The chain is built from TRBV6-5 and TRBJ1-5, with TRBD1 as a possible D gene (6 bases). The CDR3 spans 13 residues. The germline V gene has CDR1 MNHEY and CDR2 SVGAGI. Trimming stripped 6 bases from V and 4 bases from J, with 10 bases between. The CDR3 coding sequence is TGTGCCAGCAGCCGGACAGTAAATCAGCCCCAGCATTTT. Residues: CASSRTVNQPQHF.

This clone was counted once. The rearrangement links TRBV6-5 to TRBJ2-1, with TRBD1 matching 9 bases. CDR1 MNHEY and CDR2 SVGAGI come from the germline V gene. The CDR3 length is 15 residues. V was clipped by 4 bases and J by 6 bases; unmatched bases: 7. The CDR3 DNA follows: TGTGCCAGCAGTTCTGTCGGGACAGGGATCAATGAGCAGTTCTTC. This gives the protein CASSSVGTGINEQFF.

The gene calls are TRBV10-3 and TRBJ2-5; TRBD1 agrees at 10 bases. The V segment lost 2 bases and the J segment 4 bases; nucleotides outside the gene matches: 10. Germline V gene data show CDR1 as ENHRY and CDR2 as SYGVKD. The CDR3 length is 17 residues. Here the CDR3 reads CAISEDPGQGRGETQYF. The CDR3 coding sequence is TGTGCCATCAGTGAGGACCCGGGACAGGGGAGAGGAGAGACCCAGTACTTC.

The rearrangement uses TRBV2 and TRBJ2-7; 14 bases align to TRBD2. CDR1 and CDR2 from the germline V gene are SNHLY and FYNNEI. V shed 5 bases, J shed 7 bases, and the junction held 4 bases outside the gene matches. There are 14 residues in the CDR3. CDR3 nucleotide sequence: TGTGCCAGCAGTTTGGGACTAGCGGGGGAGGAGCAGTACTTC. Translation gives CASSLGLAGEEQYF.

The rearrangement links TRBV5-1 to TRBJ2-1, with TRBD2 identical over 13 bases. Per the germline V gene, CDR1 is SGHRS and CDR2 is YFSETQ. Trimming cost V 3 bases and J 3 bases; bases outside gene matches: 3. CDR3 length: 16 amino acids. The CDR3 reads CASSWTSGRGYNEQFF. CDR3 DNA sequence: TGCGCCAGCAGCTGGACTAGCGGGAGAGGCTACAATGAGCAGTTCTTC.

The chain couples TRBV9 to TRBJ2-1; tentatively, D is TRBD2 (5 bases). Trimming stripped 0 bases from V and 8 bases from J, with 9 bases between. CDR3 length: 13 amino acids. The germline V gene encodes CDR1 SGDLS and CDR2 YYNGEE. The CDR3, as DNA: TGTGCCAGCAGCGTAGCTCCCGGGGATGAGCAGTTCTTC. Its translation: CASSVAPGDEQFF.

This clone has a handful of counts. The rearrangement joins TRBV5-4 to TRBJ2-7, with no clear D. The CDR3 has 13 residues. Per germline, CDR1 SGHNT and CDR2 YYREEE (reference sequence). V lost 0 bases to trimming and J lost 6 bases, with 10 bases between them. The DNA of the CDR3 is TGTGCCAGCAGCTTGGAGCCAGGCAGCGAGCAGTACTTC. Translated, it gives CASSLEPGSEQYF.

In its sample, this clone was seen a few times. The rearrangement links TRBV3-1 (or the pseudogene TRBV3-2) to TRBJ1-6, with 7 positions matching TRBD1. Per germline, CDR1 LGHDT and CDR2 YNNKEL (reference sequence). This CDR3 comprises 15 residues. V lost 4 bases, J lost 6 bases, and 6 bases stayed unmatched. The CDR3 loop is CASSRYRGGNSPLHF. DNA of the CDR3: TGTGCCAGCAGCCGGTACAGGGGAGGTAATTCACCCCTCCACTTT.

This CDR3 reads CASSQDGQAYYGYTF. The CDR3 coding sequence is TGCGCCAGCAGCCAAGATGGGCAGGCCTACTATGGCTACACCTTC. The V and J genes are TRBV4-1 and TRBJ1-2; the D is unclear. This CDR3 comprises 15 residues. In germline, CDR1 is MGHRA, CDR2 YSYEKL. V was clipped by 0 bases and J by 3 bases, with 11 bases between them.

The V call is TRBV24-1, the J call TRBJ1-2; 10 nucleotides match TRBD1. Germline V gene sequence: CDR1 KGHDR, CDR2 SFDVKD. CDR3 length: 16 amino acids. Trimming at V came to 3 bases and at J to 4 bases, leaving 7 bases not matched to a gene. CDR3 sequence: CATSDPGQGGFYGYTF. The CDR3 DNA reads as TGTGCCACCAGTGATCCAGGACAGGGGGGGTTCTATGGCTACACCTTC.

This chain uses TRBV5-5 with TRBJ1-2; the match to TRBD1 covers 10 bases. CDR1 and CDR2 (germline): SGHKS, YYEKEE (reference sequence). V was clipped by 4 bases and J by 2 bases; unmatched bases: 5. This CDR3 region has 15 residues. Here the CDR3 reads CASSQGTGENYGYTF. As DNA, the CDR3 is TGTGCCAGCAGCCAGGGGACAGGGGAAAACTATGGCTACACCTTC.

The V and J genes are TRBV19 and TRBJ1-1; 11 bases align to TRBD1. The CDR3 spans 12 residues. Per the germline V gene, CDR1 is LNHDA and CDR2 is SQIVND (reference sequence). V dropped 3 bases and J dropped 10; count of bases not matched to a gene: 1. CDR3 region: CASSMDRGRAFF. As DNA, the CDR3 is TGTGCCAGTAGTATGGACAGGGGGCGAGCTTTCTTT.